One sample yielded the 13 T cell receptor beta chains listed below, sequenced in a study of identical twins. TCRdb itself ran the 5' RACE reads through MiXCR, one entry per CDR3 protein. The sample lists 700,000 to 950,000 distinct CDR3 sequences; roughly an eighth were seen once. This sample also appeared in a second study, on yellow fever vaccine responses in identical twins.

The specimen was PBMCs. The receptors were sampled from a woman aged 18-29 years in good health.

CDR3 sequence reads: CASSSRGSSTDTQYF. The CDR3 DNA reads TGTGCCAGCAGCTCTCGGGGAAGTAGCACAGATACGCAGTATTTT. This chain joins TRBV6-5 and TRBJ2-3, with a possible D match to TRBD2 (5 bases). The CDR3 has 15 amino acids. Trimming stripped 6 bases from V and 0 bases from J, with 13 bases between. In germline, CDR1 is MNHEY, CDR2 SVGAGI.

This clonotype was counted only a few times. The CDR3 DNA follows: TGTGCCAGCAGCCCTATGGCGGGGAACACTGAAGCTTTCTTT. It codes for CASSPMAGNTEAFF. V gene TRBV27 combines with J gene TRBJ1-1; D gene unclear. V lost 6 bases and J lost 1, with 12 bases in between. Germline assignment: CDR1 MNHEY and CDR2 SMNVEV (reference sequence). This CDR3 is 14 amino acids long.

This clonotype was counted only a few times. The chain combines TRBV15 with TRBJ2-5; 9 bases fit TRBD1. CDR3 length: 16 amino acids. Germline V gene data show CDR1 as LNHNV and CDR2 as YYDKDF (reference sequence). V was clipped by 0 bases and J by 5 bases; unmatched bases: 7. CDR3 loop: CATSRDGTGGPETQYF. The CDR3 coding sequence is TGTGCCACCAGCAGAGACGGAACAGGGGGCCCGGAGACCCAGTACTTC.

The genes are TRBV2 and TRBJ2-3; TRBD2 aligns across 7 bases. Germline CDR1 and CDR2: SNHLY and FYNNEI. The V segment lost 8 bases and the J segment 2 bases; nucleotides outside the gene matches: 13. The CDR3 spans 16 residues. CDR3: CASSVVWLADTDTQYF. The CDR3 nucleotides are TGTGCCAGCTCGGTGGTGTGGCTAGCGGACACAGATACGCAGTATTTT.

The CDR3 bases are TGTGCCAGCAGCAGCAGATCCGGGCCCCAGAACACTGAAGCTTTCTTT. Its translation: CASSSRSGPQNTEAFF. The V gene is TRBV11-1, the J gene TRBJ1-1; no firm D call. Trimming removed 5 bases at V and 1 base at J, with 17 bases between. The CDR3 runs 16 residues. Germline V lookup: CDR1 SGHAT, CDR2 FQDESV (reference sequence).

This clonotype was detected a few times. This chain uses TRBV4-1 with TRBJ2-7; the match to TRBD2 covers 9 bases. The CDR3 contains 16 residues. V trimming: 0 bases; J trimming: 3 bases; junction bases outside the gene matches: 6. The germline gives CDR1 MGHRA, CDR2 YSYEKL. CDR3 protein: CASSQESSGRIYEQYF. CDR3 bases: TGCGCCAGCAGCCAAGAAAGTAGCGGGAGAATCTACGAGCAGTACTTC.

The chain uses TRBV20-1 and TRBJ1-6; D is undetermined. The CDR3 loop spans 12 amino acids. V was cut by 0 bases and J by 9 bases, with 6 bases left in between. CDR1 is DFQATT, CDR2 SNEGSKA, per germline (reference sequence). This chain's CDR3 is CSARDVGSPLHF. The DNA of the CDR3 is TGCAGTGCTAGAGATGTTGGTTCACCCCTCCACTTT.

The chain couples TRBV5-1 to TRBJ2-5, with 13 bases lining up with TRBD2. The CDR3 is 18 residues long. Unmatched junction bases numbered 8, after V lost 1 base and J lost 2 bases. The germline CDR1 and CDR2 sequences are SGHRS and YFSETQ. The CDR3 DNA is TGCGCCAGCAGCTTGACTAGCGGGGGGGTTTTCCTACAAGAGACCCAGTACTTC. This encodes CASSLTSGGVFLQETQYF. The full variable domain, completed using reference TRBV5-1 and TRBJ2-5, is KAGVTQTPRYLIKTRGQQVTLSCSPISGHRSVSWYQQTPGQGLQFLFEYFSETQRNKGNFPGRFSGRQFSNSRSEMNVSTLELGDSALYLCASSLTSGGVFLQETQYFGPGTRLLVL.

This clonotype was seen once. The chain employs TRBV2 and TRBJ1-6, with TRBD1 as a possible D gene (6 bases). The germline gives CDR1 SNHLY, CDR2 FYNNEI. This CDR3 has 14 amino acids. V lost 6 bases and J 6 bases, leaving 12 bases between the germline ends. CDR3 amino acids: CASRKRTVNSPLHF. In nucleotides, the CDR3 is TGTGCCAGCAGGAAGAGGACAGTTAATTCACCCCTCCACTTT.

This clonotype was recorded a few times. The rearrangement joins TRBV12-3 or TRBV12-4 to TRBJ2-5; D is unclear. V was trimmed by 7 bases and J by 5 bases, leaving 20 bases between them. There are 15 residues in the CDR3. The chain's CDR3 is CASTLGQPLGETQYF. DNA for the CDR3: TGTGCCAGCACCCTGGGCCAGCCTTTAGGGGAGACCCAGTACTTC.

The table lists this clonotype with a few counts. V and J are TRBV20-1 and TRBJ2-1; 7 nucleotides line up with TRBD2. Trimming at V came to 1 base and at J to 9 bases, leaving 9 bases not matched to a gene. This CDR3 has 14 amino acids. Looked up from germline, CDR1 is DFQATT and CDR2 is SNEGSKA (reference sequence). CDR3 coding DNA: TGCAGTGCTAGAGGGCGGGAGCCAGTCGGTGAGCAGTTCTTC. This sequence encodes CSARGREPVGEQFF.

This chain joins TRBV7-9 and TRBJ2-5; 9 bases align to TRBD1. Looked up from germline, CDR1 is SEHNR and CDR2 is FQNEAQ (reference sequence). J was trimmed by 1 base and V by 5 bases; bases with no gene match: 8. This CDR3 is built from 16 residues. For the CDR3, the DNA is TGTGCCAGCAGCCTGGGACAGGGACGCATCCAAGAGACCCAGTACTTC. Its protein is CASSLGQGRIQETQYF.

Concerning this clonotype itself: A read error may produce the germline difference seen at one junction end. The rearrangement joins TRBV2 to TRBJ2-1; D is unresolved. Germline CDR1 reads SNHLY; CDR2 reads FYNNEI. This CDR3 spans 16 amino acids. CDR3 nucleotide sequence: TGTGCCAGCACCACGACTTCCTCCAGCTCCTACGATGAGCAGTTCTTC. Translation gives CASTTTSSSSYDEQFF.